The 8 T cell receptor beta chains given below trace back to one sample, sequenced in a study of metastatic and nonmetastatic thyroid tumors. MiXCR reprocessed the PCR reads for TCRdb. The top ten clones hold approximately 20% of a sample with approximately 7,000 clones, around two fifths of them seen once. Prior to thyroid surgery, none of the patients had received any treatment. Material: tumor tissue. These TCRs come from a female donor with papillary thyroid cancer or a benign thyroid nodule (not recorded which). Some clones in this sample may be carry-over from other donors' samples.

In DNA, the CDR3 is TGCAGTGCCACCCAGCTAGGCTACGAGCAGTACTTC. This encodes CSATQLGYEQYF. The chain carries TRBV20-1 and TRBJ2-7; D is undetermined. Germline lookup yields CDR1 DFQATT and CDR2 SNEGSKA (reference sequence). CDR3 length: 12 residues. Trimming pared 6 bases from V and 3 bases from J, leaving 12 bases between.

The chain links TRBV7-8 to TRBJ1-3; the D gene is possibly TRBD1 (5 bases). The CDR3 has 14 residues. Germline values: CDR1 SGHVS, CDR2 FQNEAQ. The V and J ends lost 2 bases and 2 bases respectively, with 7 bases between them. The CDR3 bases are TGTGCCAGCAGCTTACAGGGCGCTGGAAACACCATATATTTT. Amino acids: CASSLQGAGNTIYF.

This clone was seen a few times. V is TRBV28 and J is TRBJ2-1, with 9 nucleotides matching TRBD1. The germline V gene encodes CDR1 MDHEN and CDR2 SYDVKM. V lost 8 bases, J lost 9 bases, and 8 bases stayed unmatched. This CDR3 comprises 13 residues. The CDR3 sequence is CASLGQGKSEQFF. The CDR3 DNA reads TGTGCCAGCCTGGGACAGGGCAAAAGTGAGCAGTTCTTC.

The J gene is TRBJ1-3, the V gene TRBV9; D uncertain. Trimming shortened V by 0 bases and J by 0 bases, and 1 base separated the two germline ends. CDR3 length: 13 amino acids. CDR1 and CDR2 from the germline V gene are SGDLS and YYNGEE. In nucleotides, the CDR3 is TGTGCCAGCAGCGTAGACTCTGGAAACACCATATATTTT. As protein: CASSVDSGNTIYF.

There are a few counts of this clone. This chain's CDR3 is CASSEEETSYGYTF. CDR3 bases: TGTGCCAGCAGTGAAGAGGAGACAAGCTATGGCTACACCTTC. V is TRBV6-1 and J is TRBJ1-2, with D hard to call. V shed 1 base and J shed 4 bases, with 10 bases lying between them. Germline assignment: CDR1 MNHNS and CDR2 SASEGT. The CDR3 spans 14 residues.

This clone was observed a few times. The DNA of the CDR3 is TGTGCCAGCAGCCGCAGGGGGCCGGGGGAGCTGTTTTTT. This sequence encodes CASSRRGPGELFF. V and J are TRBV6-1 and TRBJ2-2; 8 positions agree with TRBD1. The CDR3 spans 13 residues. The junction had 5 bases not matched to a gene; V was cut back by 6 bases and J by 8 bases. Germline values: CDR1 MNHNS, CDR2 SASEGT.

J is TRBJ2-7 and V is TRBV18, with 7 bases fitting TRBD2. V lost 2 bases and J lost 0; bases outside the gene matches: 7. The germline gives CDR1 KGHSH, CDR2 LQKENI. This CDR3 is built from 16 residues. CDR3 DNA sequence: TGTGCCAGCTCACCAAATAAAGCGGGAAGCTCCTACGAGCAGTACTTC. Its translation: CASSPNKAGSSYEQYF.

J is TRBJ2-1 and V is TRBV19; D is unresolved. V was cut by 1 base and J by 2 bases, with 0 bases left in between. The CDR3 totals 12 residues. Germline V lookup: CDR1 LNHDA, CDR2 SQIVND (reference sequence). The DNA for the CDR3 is TGTGCCAGTAGTATAGCCTACAATGAGCAGTTCTTC. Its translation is CASSIAYNEQFF.